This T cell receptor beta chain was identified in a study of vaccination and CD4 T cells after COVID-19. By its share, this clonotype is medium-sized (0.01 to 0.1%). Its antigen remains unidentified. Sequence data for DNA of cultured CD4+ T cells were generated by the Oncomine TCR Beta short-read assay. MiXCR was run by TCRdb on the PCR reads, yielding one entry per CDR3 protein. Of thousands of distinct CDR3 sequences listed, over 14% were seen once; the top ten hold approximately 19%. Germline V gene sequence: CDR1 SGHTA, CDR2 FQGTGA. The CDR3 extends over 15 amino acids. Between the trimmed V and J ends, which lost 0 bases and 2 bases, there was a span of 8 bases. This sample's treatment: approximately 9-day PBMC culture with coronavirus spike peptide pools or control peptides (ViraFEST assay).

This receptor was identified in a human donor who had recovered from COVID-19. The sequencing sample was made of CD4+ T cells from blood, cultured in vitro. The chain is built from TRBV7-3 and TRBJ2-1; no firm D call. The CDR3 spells CASSLTFTAYNEQFF. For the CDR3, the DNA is TGTGCCAGCAGCTTAACGTTTACAGCCTACAATGAGCAGTTCTTC.